This T cell receptor beta chain was recovered during a study of T-cell reconstitution after alpha-beta-depleted transplantation in children. Overall study findings and caveats: T-cell numbers and diversity, one year after transplant, stemmed largely from T cells that were newly produced. The study reportedly traced alpha-beta T cells about two months after transplant to several hundred expanded graft clones.

This clonotype appeared a few times. Its antigen remains unidentified. Unique molecular identifiers were incorporated when the TCRbeta library was constructed. TCRdb re-derived calls from the PCR reads in MiXCR, one entry per CDR3 protein. The sample records hundreds of thousands of distinct CDR3 sequences, around 13% being singletons. CDR3 length equals 16 residues. Germline CDR1 and CDR2: KGHSH and LQKENI. V dropped 3 bases and J dropped 8 bases, with 22 bases sitting between them. The chain joins TRBV18 to TRBJ1-1; no firm D call. The material sequenced was PBMCs, taken before TCRalphabeta/CD19-depleted stem cell transplant. The receptor was derived from a girl between 2 and 10 years old with congenital amegakaryocytic thrombocytopenia, due to receive a stem cell transplant. This CDR3 is CASSPFPADYTYEAFF. The CDR3 coding sequence is TGTGCCAGCTCACCGTTCCCCGCAGATTATACCTACGAAGCTTTCTTT.